This entry lists 9 T cell receptor beta chains sequenced from one sample in a study of naive and memory T cell subsets. The beta constant-region primer was an equimolar mix of two oligonucleotides covering TRBC1 and TRBC2. MiXCR was run by TCRdb on the UMI-ligation and nested PCR reads, yielding one entry per CDR3 protein. Counted here are 130,000 to 150,000 distinct CDR3 sequences, over 15% occurring once; the ten biggest clones make up roughly 0.13%. Sample: naive CD4+ T cells from blood. These receptors were obtained from a human donor in good health.

V is TRBV6-1 and J is TRBJ2-2; D gene unclear. This CDR3 is built from 13 residues. Trimming shortened V by 3 bases and J by 5 bases, and 7 bases separated the two germline ends. The germline V gene encodes CDR1 MNHNS and CDR2 SASEGT. CDR3 region: CASSDTWTGELFF. CDR3 nucleotide sequence: TGTGCCAGCAGTGACACCTGGACCGGGGAGCTGTTTTTT.

V usage is TRBV7-3 and J usage is TRBJ1-1, with 7 nucleotides matching TRBD1. Germline V gene data show CDR1 as SGHTA and CDR2 as FQGTGA. CDR3 length: 15 residues. J gave up 3 bases and V 1 base, and 5 bases lay outside the gene matches. DNA for the CDR3: TGTGCCAGCAGCTTAAGTTCAGGGGGTTACACTGAAGCTTTCTTT. It yields the protein CASSLSSGGYTEAFF. The complete variable domain, with remaining parts taken from reference TRBV7-3 and TRBJ1-1, reads GAGVSQTPSNKVTEKGKYVELRCDPISGHTALYWYRQSLGQGPEFLIYFQGTGAADDSGLPNDRFFAVRPEGSVSTLKIQRTERGDSAVYLCASSLSSGGYTEAFFGQGTRLTVV.

The chain recombines TRBV4-1 with TRBJ1-2, with D uncertain. Germline V gives CDR1 MGHRA, CDR2 YSYEKL. V was pared by 4 bases and J by 3 bases, with 24 bases between. The CDR3 consists of 18 residues. Written as DNA, the CDR3 is TGCGCCAGCAGCCCAGGTATTAAGCGTAACCCAGTGGACTATGGCTACACCTTC. Its translation: CASSPGIKRNPVDYGYTF.

This clonotype occurred a few times. This chain uses TRBV30 with TRBJ2-2; the match to TRBD1 covers 10 bases. Germline CDR1 and CDR2: GTSNPN and SVGIG (reference sequence). The CDR3 is 14 amino acids. Trimming cost V 1 base and J 4 bases; bases outside gene matches: 0. Written as DNA, the CDR3 is TGTGCCTGGAGTGGGGACAGGGGCACCGGGGAGCTGTTTTTT. It yields the protein CAWSGDRGTGELFF.

CDR3 in amino acids: CSARGGQGATLYEQYF. CDR3 DNA sequence: TGCAGTGCTCGGGGGGGACAGGGCGCGACCCTTTACGAGCAGTACTTC. The chain has TRBV20-1 and TRBJ2-7; D might be TRBD1 (9 bases). The CDR3 consists of 16 residues. Germline CDR1 reads DFQATT; CDR2 reads SNEGSKA (reference sequence). The V end was cut by 5 bases, the J end by 4 bases, with 24 bases between.

The gene calls are TRBV7-9 and TRBJ2-7; 12 positions match TRBD2. This CDR3 spans 15 amino acids. V was pared by 5 bases and J by 4 bases, with 6 bases of the junction left unmatched. Germline values: CDR1 SEHNR, CDR2 FQNEAQ (reference sequence). In nucleotides, the CDR3 is TGTGCCAGCAGCCGGGGGCTAGCGGGAGGGTACGAGCAGTACTTC. Protein product: CASSRGLAGGYEQYF.

This clonotype was picked up a small number of times. The V gene is TRBV6-2 or TRBV6-3, the J gene TRBJ2-7, with 9 bases fitting TRBD1. The CDR3 extends over 14 amino acids. Looked up from germline, CDR1 is MNHEY and CDR2 is SVGEGT. Trimming at V came to 7 bases and at J to 2 bases, leaving 6 bases not matched to a gene. In nucleotides, the CDR3 is TGTGCCAGCACCGGACAGGGGAACGCCTACGAGCAGTACTTC. Encoded protein: CASTGQGNAYEQYF.

The sample holds a few counts of this clonotype. This rearrangement joins TRBV28 to TRBJ1-5; D remains unclear. The ends were cut back, 3 bases at V and 4 bases at J, with 10 bases in the middle. This CDR3 is built from 14 residues. CDR1 is MDHEN, CDR2 SYDVKM, per germline. For the CDR3, the DNA is TGTGCCAGCAGTTTTGCCGTAAGGAATCAGCCCCAGCATTTT. Protein sequence: CASSFAVRNQPQHF.

V is TRBV10-1 and J is TRBJ2-7; TRBD1 might be the D (6 bases). This CDR3 spans 12 amino acids. Looked up from germline, CDR1 is WNHNN and CDR2 is SYGVQD (reference sequence). Trimming pared 5 bases from V and 7 bases from J, leaving 12 bases between. In DNA form, the CDR3 reads TGCGCCAGCAGTCCCACAGGGTGGGAGCAGTACTTC. Protein sequence: CASSPTGWEQYF.